This is a list of T cell receptor beta chains from one sample in a study of a mutant IDH1 vaccine in newly diagnosed glioma. The assay was immunoSEQ multiplex PCR, and TCRdb's table has in-frame clones only and misses some. The table includes about 44,000 clones, 81% detected once. Their target antigens are unknown. The material sequenced was PBMCs, taken from a glioma patient whose treatment included an IDH1 peptide vaccine. The receptor source for this set is a woman in her thirties or forties with glioma. Some clones in this sample may be carry-over from other donors' samples. The CDR3 runs from the conserved cysteine through the conserved F or W. D genes are given only for firm matches. Not every row has a clone size; where given, it reads once, few, many or a size class.

V gene: TRBV25-1; clone size: -; D gene: -; J gene: TRBJ2-7; CDR3 DNA: TGTGCCAGCAGTGTCCCGGGAAGGGGACCATCCTACGAGCAGTACTTC; CDR3 protein: CASSVPGRGPSYEQYF
V gene: TRBV6-6; clone size: -; D gene: TRBD1; J gene: TRBJ1-5; CDR3 DNA: TGTGCCAGCAGCTCACCTAACAGGGGGCATCAGCCCCAGCATTTT; CDR3 protein: CASSSPNRGHQPQHF
V gene: TRBV5-8; clone size: few; D gene: -; J gene: TRBJ1-1; CDR3 DNA: TGTGCCAGCAGCCAGACGAGGGGTCACACTGAAGCTTTCTTT; CDR3 protein: CASSQTRGHTEAFF
V gene: TRBV9; clone size: few; D gene: TRBD1; J gene: TRBJ1-6; CDR3 DNA: TGTGCCAGCAGCCCCAGGGGGAATAATTCACCCCTCCACTTT; CDR3 protein: CASSPRGNNSPLHF
V gene: TRBV7-6; clone size: -; D gene: TRBD2; J gene: TRBJ2-5; CDR3 DNA: TGTGCCAGCAGCTTAGTAGCGGGAGGGGAGACCCAGTACTTC; CDR3 protein: CASSLVAGGETQYF
V gene: TRBV11-2; clone size: -; D gene: TRBD1; J gene: TRBJ1-4; CDR3 DNA: TGTGCCAGCAGCTTACCCTCTAACAACAGGGGGCGCCGTGAAAAACTGTTTTTT; CDR3 protein: CASSLPSNNRGRREKLFF
V gene: TRBV9; clone size: -; D gene: TRBD2; J gene: TRBJ2-1; CDR3 DNA: TGTGCCAGCAGCGTTCGTGGGAGGGAAATCAATGAGCAGTTCTTC; CDR3 protein: CASSVRGREINEQFF
V gene: TRBV5-1; clone size: -; D gene: -; J gene: TRBJ2-2; CDR3 DNA: TGCGCCAGCAGCTTGTCCACAATTAGTAACACCGGGGAGCTGTTTTTT; CDR3 protein: CASSLSTISNTGELFF
V gene: TRBV9; clone size: -; D gene: -; J gene: TRBJ2-5; CDR3 DNA: TGTGCCAGCAGCCTCGAGGGGGTGCGAGAGACCCAGTACTTC; CDR3 protein: CASSLEGVRETQYF
V gene: TRBV2; clone size: -; D gene: TRBD2; J gene: TRBJ2-3; CDR3 DNA: TGTGCCAGCCCGGTCGGACTAGCGGGGCCTACTAGCACAGATACGCAGTATTTT; CDR3 protein: CASPVGLAGPTSTDTQYF
V gene: TRBV21-1; clone size: -; D gene: -; J gene: TRBJ1-5; CDR3 DNA: TGTGCCAGCAGCCTAAAAGGGACAGGGGATCAGCCCCAGCATTTT; CDR3 protein: CASSLKGTGDQPQHF
V gene: TRBV9; clone size: once; D gene: TRBD1; J gene: TRBJ2-3; CDR3 DNA: TGTGCCAGCAGCGTCGGACAGGGGGCGGGAGATACGCAGTATTTT; CDR3 protein: CASSVGQGAGDTQYF
V gene: TRBV10-3; clone size: -; D gene: TRBD1; J gene: TRBJ1-5; CDR3 DNA: TGTGCCATCAGTGGGGACAGGGGCAATCAGCCCCAGCATTTT; CDR3 protein: CAISGDRGNQPQHF
V gene: TRBV29-1; clone size: -; D gene: TRBD1; J gene: TRBJ2-5; CDR3 DNA: TGCAGCTCCGGGACAGGAGCCGATGAAGAGACCCAGTACTTC; CDR3 protein: CSSGTGADEETQYF
V gene: TRBV6-1; clone size: -; D gene: -; J gene: TRBJ1-6; CDR3 DNA: TGTGCCAGCAGTGAAATTTCGGGGAGTGAATCACCCCTCCACTTT; CDR3 protein: CASSEISGSESPLHF
V gene: TRBV10-3; clone size: -; D gene: TRBD2; J gene: TRBJ2-6; CDR3 DNA: TGTGCCATCTCTAGCGGAGTCTCTGGGGCCAACGTCCTGACTTTC; CDR3 protein: CAISSGVSGANVLTF
V gene: TRBV7-9; clone size: -; D gene: -; J gene: TRBJ1-3; CDR3 DNA: TGTGCCAGCAGGGCAAACTCTGGAAACACCATATATTTT; CDR3 protein: CASRANSGNTIYF
V gene: TRBV6-1; clone size: medium-sized; D gene: -; J gene: TRBJ1-5; CDR3 DNA: TGTGCCAGCAGTTGGAGGCAGGGAAGCAATCAGCCCCAGCATTTT; CDR3 protein: CASSWRQGSNQPQHF
V gene: TRBV5-4; clone size: few; D gene: -; J gene: TRBJ1-2; CDR3 DNA: TGTGCCAGCAGCTTTCTGGCAGTCGGCTACACCTTC; CDR3 protein: CASSFLAVGYTF
V gene: TRBV10-3; clone size: once; D gene: -; J gene: TRBJ1-2; CDR3 DNA: TGTGCCATCAGTCCGGACCTGGAGAGAGCTAACTATGGCTACACCTTC; CDR3 protein: CAISPDLERANYGYTF
V gene: TRBV6-6; clone size: -; D gene: -; J gene: TRBJ2-4; CDR3 DNA: TGTGCCAGCAGCCAGGGAGCGCCCTCCGGGAGCATTCAGTACTTC; CDR3 protein: CASSQGAPSGSIQYF
V gene: TRBV9; clone size: -; D gene: -; J gene: TRBJ2-1; CDR3 DNA: TGTGCCAGCAGCGCGAAGGGGGGGGTGAATGAGCAGTTCTTC; CDR3 protein: CASSAKGGVNEQFF
V gene: TRBV4-1; clone size: -; D gene: -; J gene: TRBJ2-5; CDR3 DNA: TGCGCCAGCAGCCAAGACAGGATATCAAGCCAAGAGACCCAGTACTTC; CDR3 protein: CASSQDRISSQETQYF
V gene: TRBV7-9; clone size: few; D gene: TRBD1; J gene: TRBJ1-4; CDR3 DNA: TGTGCCAGCAGCTTAGCCGCCGGACAGGTCGAAAAACTGTTTTTT; CDR3 protein: CASSLAAGQVEKLFF
V gene: TRBV6-6; clone size: -; D gene: -; J gene: TRBJ1-3; CDR3 DNA: TGTGCCAGCAGTCCGGACAGCGCTGGAAACACCATATATTTT; CDR3 protein: CASSPDSAGNTIYF